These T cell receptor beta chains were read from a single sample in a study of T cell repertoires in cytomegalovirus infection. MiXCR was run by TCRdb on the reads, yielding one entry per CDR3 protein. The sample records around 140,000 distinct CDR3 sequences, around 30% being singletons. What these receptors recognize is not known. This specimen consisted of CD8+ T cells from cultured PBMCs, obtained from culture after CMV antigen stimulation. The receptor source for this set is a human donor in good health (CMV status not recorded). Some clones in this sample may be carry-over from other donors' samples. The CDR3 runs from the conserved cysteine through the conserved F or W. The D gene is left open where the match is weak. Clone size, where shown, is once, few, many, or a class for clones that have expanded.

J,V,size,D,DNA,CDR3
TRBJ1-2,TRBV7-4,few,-,TGTGCCAGCAGCTTAGCCCACATTTATGGCTACACCTTC,CASSLAHIYGYTF
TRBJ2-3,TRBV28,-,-,TGTGCCAGCAGTTTATTGGCGGGGCCAGATACGCAGTATTTT,CASSLLAGPDTQYF
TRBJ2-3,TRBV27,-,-,TGTGCCAGCAGTTTCTTTCTGACTAGCACAGATACGCAGTATTTT,CASSFFLTSTDTQYF
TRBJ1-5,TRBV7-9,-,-,TGTGCCAGCAGCTTAGCGTCAGGTCAGCCCCAGCATTTT,CASSLASGQPQHF
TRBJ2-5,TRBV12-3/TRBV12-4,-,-,TGTGCCAGCAGCCAGACTAGTAGCGAGACCCAGTACTTC,CASSQTSSETQYF
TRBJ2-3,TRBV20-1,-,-,TGCAGTGCTATCCCAGACGAGGCAGGCTTCACAGATACGCAGTATTTT,CSAIPDEAGFTDTQYF
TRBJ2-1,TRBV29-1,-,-,TGCAGCGTTGAAGGCGTCAGAGACGGAATCTCCTACAATGAGCAGTTCTTC,CSVEGVRDGISYNEQFF
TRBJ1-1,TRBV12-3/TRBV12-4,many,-,TGTGCCAGCAGTTTGGGCCCGAACACTGAAGCTTTCTTT,CASSLGPNTEAFF
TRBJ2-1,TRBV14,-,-,TGTGCCAGCAGCCAAGGTCGGACTTCCTGGCATGGCAATGAGCAGTTCTTC,CASSQGRTSWHGNEQFF
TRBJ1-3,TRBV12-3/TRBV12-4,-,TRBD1,TGTGCCAGCAGTACCCCGACAGGGTTTGGAAACACCATATATTTT,CASSTPTGFGNTIYF
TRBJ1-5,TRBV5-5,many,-,TGTGCCAGCAGCTTGATGGGGGAGCCCCAGCATTTT,CASSLMGEPQHF
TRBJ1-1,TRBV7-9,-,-,TGTGCCAGCAGCTTTGGGGGTTCTGATGAAGCTTTCTTT,CASSFGGSDEAFF